The 15 T cell receptor beta chains listed next were all sequenced from one sample in a study of human T cells and chemical hapten exposure (dated by TCRdb to the early 2020s). The sample's time point label is to be understood as: pre-sensitization, week 0. The sample's treatment or condition label, in plain terms: therapeutic diphenylcyclopropenone sensitization with weekly scalp DPC. The method behind the library was RACE. The instrument was a NextSeq 500. The public reads were quality trimmed at Q25 with fastp and then assembled into clones with MiXCR by TCRdb, keeping productive beta chains. Each CDR3 protein appears once, grouped with its most common genes and DNA. This sample gives 200,000 to 300,000 distinct CDR3 sequences in total; 7.5% to 9% of them show up just once. The ten largest clones represent roughly 2.5% of the sample. Sequenced material: whole blood, taken in connection with sensitization to the hapten diphenylcyclopropenone (DPC). Receptors originate from a woman in her 40s with alopecia areata. Some clones in this sample may be carry-over from other donors' samples.

This clonotype was seen more than once but under ten times. The rearrangement uses TRBV5-5 and TRBJ2-3, with D tentatively TRBD2 (6 bases). V dropped 4 bases and J dropped 1 base, with 19 bases sitting between them. The CDR3 sequence is 17 residues long. Germline V gives CDR1 SGHKS, CDR2 YYEKEE (reference sequence). CDR3 coding DNA: TGTGCCAGCAGCCCCAACAGACTCGGGAGCCGCACAGATACGCAGTATTTT. It encodes CASSPNRLGSRTDTQYF.

This clonotype was recorded a few times. The rearrangement joins TRBV12-3 or TRBV12-4 to TRBJ2-1, with D perhaps matching TRBD1 or TRBD2 (5 bases each). V gave up 5 bases and J gave up 7 bases, with 15 bases separating them. The CDR3 is made up of 14 amino acids. The CDR3 DNA is TGTGCCAGCAGTCCCGGGACCAGTGAAAATGAGCAGTTCTTC. It specifies CASSPGTSENEQFF.

This clonotype turned up a few times. The chain has TRBV7-2 and TRBJ2-1; 9 bases line up with TRBD1. The CDR3 extends over 14 amino acids. J gave up 9 bases and V 4 bases, and 7 bases lay outside the gene matches. CDR1 is SGHTA, CDR2 FQGNSA, per germline. DNA for the CDR3: TGTGCCAGCAGCTGGGGACAGGGCAACACTGAGCAGTTCTTC. This sequence encodes CASSWGQGNTEQFF.

This clonotype was counted a few times. The gene calls are TRBV7-2 and TRBJ2-2, with TRBD1 matching 7 bases. V lost 5 bases to trimming and J lost 6 bases; unmatched junction nucleotides: 6. The CDR3 is made up of 14 amino acids. From germline, CDR1 is SGHTA and CDR2 FQGNSA. The CDR3 loop is CASSIRRGSGELFF. Here the CDR3 DNA reads TGTGCCAGCAGCATCCGCAGGGGGTCCGGGGAGCTGTTTTTT.

This clonotype was seen a few times. The J gene is TRBJ1-1, the V gene TRBV6-5; TRBD1 is a possible D gene (5 bases). V was clipped by 4 bases and J by 4 bases, with 10 bases between them. Germline-derived CDR1 and CDR2 are MNHEY and SVGAGI. This CDR3 has 13 amino acids. The CDR3 reads CASSWDPGTEAFF. CDR3 in DNA: TGTGCCAGCAGTTGGGACCCGGGCACTGAAGCTTTCTTT.

The chain carries TRBV9 and TRBJ2-1; 9 bases map to TRBD2. Unmatched junction bases numbered 9, after V lost 0 bases and J lost 8 bases. CDR1 and CDR2 (germline): SGDLS, YYNGEE. The CDR3 totals 16 residues. The CDR3 DNA reads TGTGCCAGCAGCGTAGGGCTAGCGGGAAAGTTCGATGAGCAGTTCTTC. Encoded protein: CASSVGLAGKFDEQFF.

This clonotype appeared a few times. This rearrangement joins TRBV29-1 to TRBJ2-5; 7 bases agree with TRBD1. Unmatched junction bases numbered 4, after V lost 7 bases and J lost 5 bases. The CDR3 length is 11 residues. Germline CDR1 SQVTM, CDR2 ANQGSEA. CDR3 in DNA: TGCAGCGATAAGGGGGCTGAGACCCAGTACTTC. Amino acids: CSDKGAETQYF.

This clonotype has at least ten counts. The chain combines TRBV7-8 with TRBJ1-1; 8 positions agree with TRBD1. Losses at the gene ends were 1 base for V and 5 bases for J; bases not matched to a gene: 9. Germline V gene sequence: CDR1 SGHVS, CDR2 FQNEAQ. CDR3 size: 16 residues. CDR3 in DNA: TGTGCCAGCAGCTTAGGGACCAGGGGGCAGATTACTGAAGCTTTCTTT. Protein product: CASSLGTRGQITEAFF.

V usage is TRBV5-5 and J usage is TRBJ2-7, with D possibly being TRBD1 or TRBD2 (6 bases each). The germline V gene has CDR1 SGHKS and CDR2 YYEKEE (reference sequence). The CDR3 length is 14 residues. The V end was cut by 4 bases, the J end by 2 bases, with 13 bases between. CDR3 bases: TGTGCCAGCAGCGCAGGTGGGGGGCCCTACGAGCAGTACTTC. Translation: CASSAGGGPYEQYF.

This clonotype appeared a few times. The chain has TRBV11-1 and TRBJ2-1; D not resolved. The CDR3 runs to 14 residues. V lost 5 bases and J 5 bases, leaving 13 bases between the germline ends. The germline gives CDR1 SGHAT, CDR2 FQDESV (reference sequence). In DNA form, the CDR3 reads TGTGCCAGCAGCAGACTGGCGCGAGACAATGAGCAGTTCTTC. This gives the protein CASSRLARDNEQFF.

This sequence joins TRBV27 and TRBJ1-4; D is undetermined. The length of the CDR3 is 10 residues. Germline CDR1 is MNHEY and CDR2 is SMNVEV (reference sequence). V lost 7 bases and J lost 6, with 3 bases in between. The CDR3 DNA reads TGTGCCAGCAATGATGAAAAACTGTTTTTT. It is translated as CASNDEKLFF.

The J gene is TRBJ1-2, the V gene TRBV20-1; a weak D match, TRBD1 (6 bases). The CDR3 has 15 residues. The V end lost 3 bases, the J end lost 4 bases, and 18 bases lay between the germline ends. The germline CDR1 and CDR2 sequences are DFQATT and SNEGSKA (reference sequence). The CDR3 is CSASILGGLSYGYTF. The CDR3 DNA reads as TGCAGTGCTAGTATCCTGGGGGGCCTTAGCTATGGCTACACCTTC.

This clonotype showed up many times. This chain links TRBV20-1 with TRBJ2-7; 7 bases agree with TRBD2. Germline V CDR1 and CDR2: DFQATT, SNEGSKA (reference sequence). Trimming cost V 2 bases and J 5 bases; bases outside gene matches: 6. The CDR3 runs to 13 residues. The CDR3 sequence is CSARWLAAHEQYF. In DNA, the CDR3 is TGCAGTGCTAGATGGCTAGCGGCCCACGAGCAGTACTTC.

This clonotype was observed a few times. This sequence joins TRBV7-2 and TRBJ2-2; D may be TRBD1 or TRBD2 (5 bases each). CDR1 is SGHTA, CDR2 FQGNSA, per germline. Trimming shortened V by 5 bases and J by 6 bases, and 13 bases separated the two germline ends. There are 14 residues in the CDR3. The CDR3 spells CASSPGTLSGELFF. For the CDR3, the DNA is TGTGCCAGCAGCCCGGGGACCCTCTCCGGGGAGCTGTTTTTT.

Only a few counts were recorded for this clonotype. V gene TRBV10-3 combines with J gene TRBJ2-5, with a possible D match to TRBD2 (6 bases). V lost 8 bases, J lost 5 bases, and 18 bases lay in between. From germline, CDR1 is ENHRY and CDR2 SYGVKD. The CDR3 length is 14 residues. The CDR3: CAIQKTGSPETQYF. The CDR3 region has the DNA TGTGCCATCCAGAAGACCGGGAGTCCGGAGACCCAGTACTTC.